This T cell receptor (beta chain) was sequenced during a study of neoadjuvant anti-PD-1 for oral cavity cancer. Study summary: Nivolumab at 3 mg/kg was mostly given biweekly, three to four doses, pre-surgery.

Germline V lookup: CDR1 SGHVS, CDR2 FNYEAQ. J was trimmed by 2 bases and V by 2 bases; bases with no gene match: 6. The CDR3 has 17 residues. Time point meaning: after neoadjuvant nivolumab, at surgical resection. The protocol was immunoSEQ multiplex PCR, while the TCRdb copy is restricted to in-frame clones and leaves out a portion. The table lists 65,000 to 70,000 clones, roughly nine tenths of them singletons. This specimen was PBMCs, taken after nivolumab (anti-PD-1) treatment. The TCR sequence derives from a person between 40 and 85 years old with oral cavity squamous cell carcinoma. The chain uses TRBV7-6 and TRBJ2-7; 13 bases map to TRBD2. The CDR3 sequence is CASSLRLTSGGPYEQYF. Written as DNA, the CDR3 is TGTGCCAGCAGCTTACGCCTGACTAGCGGGGGGCCCTACGAGCAGTACTTC.